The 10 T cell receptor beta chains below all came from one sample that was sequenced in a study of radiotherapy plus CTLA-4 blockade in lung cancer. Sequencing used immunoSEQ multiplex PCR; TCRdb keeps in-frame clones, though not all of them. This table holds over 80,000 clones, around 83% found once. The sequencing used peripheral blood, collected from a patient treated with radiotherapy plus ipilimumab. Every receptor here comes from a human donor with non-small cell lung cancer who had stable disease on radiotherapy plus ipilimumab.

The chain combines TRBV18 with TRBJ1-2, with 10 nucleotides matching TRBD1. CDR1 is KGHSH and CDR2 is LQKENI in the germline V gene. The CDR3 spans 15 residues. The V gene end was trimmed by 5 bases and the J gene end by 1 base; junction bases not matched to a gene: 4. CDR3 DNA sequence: TGTGCCAGCTCAGCGGACAGGGGGGTTAACTATGGCTACACCTTC. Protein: CASSADRGVNYGYTF.

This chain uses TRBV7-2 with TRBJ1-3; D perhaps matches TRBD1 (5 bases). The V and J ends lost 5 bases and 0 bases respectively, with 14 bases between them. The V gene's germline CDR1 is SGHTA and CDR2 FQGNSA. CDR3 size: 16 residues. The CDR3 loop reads CASSPRRGISGNTIYF. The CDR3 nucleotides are TGTGCCAGCAGCCCCCGCCGGGGGATCTCTGGAAACACCATATATTTT.

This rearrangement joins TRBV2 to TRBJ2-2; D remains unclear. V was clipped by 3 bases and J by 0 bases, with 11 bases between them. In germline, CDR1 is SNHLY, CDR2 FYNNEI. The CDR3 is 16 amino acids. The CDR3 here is CASSDDGAPNTGELFF. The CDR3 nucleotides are TGTGCCAGCAGTGATGACGGCGCCCCGAACACCGGGGAGCTGTTTTTT. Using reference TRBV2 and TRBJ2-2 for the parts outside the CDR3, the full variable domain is EPEVTQTPSHQVTQMGQEVILRCVPISNHLYFYWYRQILGQKVEFLVSFYNNEISEKSEIFDDQFSVERPDGSNFTLKIRSTKLEDSAMYFCASSDDGAPNTGELFFGEGSRLTVL.

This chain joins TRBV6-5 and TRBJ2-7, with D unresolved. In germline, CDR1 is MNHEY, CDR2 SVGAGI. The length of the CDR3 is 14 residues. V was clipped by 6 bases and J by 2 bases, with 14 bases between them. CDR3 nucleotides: TGTGCCAGCAGCCCCCGTACCCTAACCTACGAGCAGTACTTC. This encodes CASSPRTLTYEQYF.

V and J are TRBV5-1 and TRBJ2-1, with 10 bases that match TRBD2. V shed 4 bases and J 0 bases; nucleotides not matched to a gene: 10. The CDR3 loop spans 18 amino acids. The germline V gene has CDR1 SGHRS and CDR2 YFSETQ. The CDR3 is CASSTGTSESSSYNEQFF. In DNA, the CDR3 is TGCGCCAGCAGCACCGGGACTAGCGAGTCTAGCTCCTACAATGAGCAGTTCTTC.

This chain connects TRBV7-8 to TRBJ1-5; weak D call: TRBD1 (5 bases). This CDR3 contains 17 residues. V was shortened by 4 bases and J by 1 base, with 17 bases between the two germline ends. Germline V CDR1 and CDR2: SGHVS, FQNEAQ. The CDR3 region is CASSSKTGVESNQPQHF. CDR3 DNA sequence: TGTGCCAGCAGCTCGAAAACAGGAGTCGAAAGCAATCAGCCCCAGCATTTT.

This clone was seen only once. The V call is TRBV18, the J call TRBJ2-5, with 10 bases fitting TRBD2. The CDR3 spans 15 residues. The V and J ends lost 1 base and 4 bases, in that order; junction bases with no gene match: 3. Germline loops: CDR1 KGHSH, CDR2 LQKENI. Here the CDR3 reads CASSPQRGGLETQYF. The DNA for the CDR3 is TGTGCCAGCTCACCACAGCGGGGGGGCCTAGAGACCCAGTACTTC. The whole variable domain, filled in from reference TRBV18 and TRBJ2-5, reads NAGVMQNPRHLVRRRGQEARLRCSPMKGHSHVYWYRQLPEEGLKFMVYLQKENIIDESGMPKERFSAEFPKEGPSILRIQQVVRGDSAAYFCASSPQRGGLETQYFGPGTRLLVL.

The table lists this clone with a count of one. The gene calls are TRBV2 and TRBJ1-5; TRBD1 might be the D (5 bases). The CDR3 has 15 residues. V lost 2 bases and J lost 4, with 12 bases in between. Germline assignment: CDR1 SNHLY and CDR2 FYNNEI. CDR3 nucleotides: TGTGCCAGCAGTGAATCCCAGGGACGGAATCAGCCCCAGCATTTT. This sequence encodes CASSESQGRNQPQHF.

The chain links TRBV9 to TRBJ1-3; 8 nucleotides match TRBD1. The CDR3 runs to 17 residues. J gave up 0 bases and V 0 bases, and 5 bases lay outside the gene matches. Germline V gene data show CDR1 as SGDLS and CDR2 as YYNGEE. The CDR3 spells CASSVASGTGSGNTIYF. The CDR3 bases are TGTGCCAGCAGCGTAGCATCCGGGACAGGCTCTGGAAACACCATATATTTT.

The CDR3 DNA reads as TGTGCCACTGACACTAGGGGCAATTCACCCCTCCACTTT. Encoded protein: CATDTRGNSPLHF. V and J are TRBV6-1 and TRBJ1-6, with D possibly being TRBD1 (5 bases). V dropped 10 bases and J dropped 7 bases, with 14 bases sitting between them. The CDR3 totals 13 residues. Looked up from germline, CDR1 is MNHNS and CDR2 is SASEGT.